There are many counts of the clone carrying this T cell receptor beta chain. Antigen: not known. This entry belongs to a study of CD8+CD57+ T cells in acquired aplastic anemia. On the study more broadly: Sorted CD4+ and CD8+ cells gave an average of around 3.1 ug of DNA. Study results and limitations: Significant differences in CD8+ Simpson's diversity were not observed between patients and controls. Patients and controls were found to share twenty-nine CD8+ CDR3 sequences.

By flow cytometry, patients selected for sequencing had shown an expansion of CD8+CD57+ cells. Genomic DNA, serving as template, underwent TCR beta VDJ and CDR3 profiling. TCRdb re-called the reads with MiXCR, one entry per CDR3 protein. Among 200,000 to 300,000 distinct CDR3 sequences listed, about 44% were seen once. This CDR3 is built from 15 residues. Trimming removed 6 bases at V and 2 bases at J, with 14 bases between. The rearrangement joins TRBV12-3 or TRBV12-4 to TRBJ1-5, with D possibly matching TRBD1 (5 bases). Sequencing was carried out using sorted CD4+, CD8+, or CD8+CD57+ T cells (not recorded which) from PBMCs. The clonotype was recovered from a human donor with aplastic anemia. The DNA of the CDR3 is TGTGCCAGCAGGGGGGATGGGGGGGGCAATCAGCCCCAGCATTTT. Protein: CASRGDGGGNQPQHF.